This T cell receptor (beta chain) stems from a study of beta chain features in type 1 diabetes. Study results and caveats: Among patients, naive, central memory and Treg TCRB repertoires appeared more similar than among healthy donors. PCR, the amplification step, might favor shorter templates, equally in patients and controls.

TCRB transcripts that were expressed got sequenced, as all of the isolated RNA had been reverse transcribed. Assay used: immunoSEQ multiplex PCR; TCRdb lists only in-frame clones, some missing. The data contain about 900,000 clones, roughly 17% of them singletons. CDR1 and CDR2 (germline): MNHEY, SVGAGI. The CDR3 is made up of 14 amino acids. With 6 bases removed from V and 7 bases from J, the gap between germline ends came to 16 bases. This clone was detected only a few times. Its target is not known. Source material: naive CD4+ T cells from blood. This receptor was taken from a woman between 18 and 30 years old in good health. The chain combines TRBV6-5 with TRBJ1-5; D gene unclear. This CDR3 is CASSTEAQRQPQHF. As DNA, the CDR3 is TGTGCCAGCAGCACGGAAGCGCAACGACAGCCCCAGCATTTT.